The 15 T cell receptor beta chains below all came from one sample that was sequenced in a study of blood T cells in healthy people across ages. The authors ran a second PCR of about 6 to 11 cycles using a sample-barcoded 5' primer and a J-beta primer mix. TCRdb re-called the 5' RACE reads with MiXCR, one entry per CDR3 protein. The table records 850,000 to 1,300,000 distinct CDR3 sequences, more than 35% of them present only once. The sequenced sample was blood. These TCRs come from a woman aged 60 to 75 in good health.

CDR3 sequence reads: CASSPEGQVRGPLHF. CDR3 coding DNA: TGTGCCAGCAGCCCCGAGGGGCAGGTTCGAGGGCCCCTCCACTTT. The chain combines TRBV9 with TRBJ1-6, with a possible D match to TRBD1 (5 bases). CDR3 length: 15 amino acids. Germline V CDR1 and CDR2: SGDLS, YYNGEE. Trimming took 4 bases from V and 13 from J, leaving 21 bases between them.

The chain recombines TRBV15 with TRBJ2-1; TRBD2 matches at 7 bases. Gene TRBJ2-7 matches the end of the DNA better, so the J call may be wrong. This CDR3 has 16 amino acids. Per the germline V gene, CDR1 is LNHNV and CDR2 is YYDKDF (reference sequence). This CDR3 is CATSRGTSETYNEQYF. In DNA, the CDR3 is TGTGCCACCAGCAGAGGAACTAGCGAAACCTACAATGAGCAGTACTTC.

This clonotype was seen more than once but under ten times. The V gene is TRBV9, the J gene TRBJ2-7, with TRBD2 identical over 7 bases. V was pared by 0 bases and J by 3 bases, with 9 bases of the junction left unmatched. The CDR3 spans 16 residues. The V gene's germline CDR1 is SGDLS and CDR2 YYNGEE. CDR3 sequence (DNA): TGTGCCAGCAGCGTAGCTGCCAGCGGGACGCTCTACGAGCAGTACTTC. This encodes CASSVAASGTLYEQYF.

CDR3 DNA: TGCAGCGTTAGGGGGAAGACAGGGGTGTCCTACGAGCAGTACTTC. It codes for CSVRGKTGVSYEQYF. This rearrangement joins TRBV29-1 to TRBJ2-7; TRBD1 matches 8 bases. The length of the CDR3 is 15 residues. CDR1 and CDR2 from the germline V gene are SQVTM and ANQGSEA. V lost 5 bases and J lost 1; bases outside the gene matches: 10.

Here the CDR3 reads CASTFPGTARTDTQYF. Here the CDR3 DNA reads TGTGCCAGCACCTTCCCAGGGACAGCTCGCACAGATACGCAGTATTTT. The chain uses TRBV6-1 and TRBJ2-3; 7 positions agree with TRBD1. This CDR3 is 16 amino acids long. V lost 7 bases and J lost 1; bases outside the gene matches: 11. Germline V gene sequence: CDR1 MNHNS, CDR2 SASEGT.

This clonotype was found a few times. The chain's CDR3 is CASSLEQGQPQHF. The CDR3 DNA reads TGCGCCAGCAGCTTGGAACAGGGGCAGCCCCAGCATTTT. The V gene is TRBV5-1, the J gene TRBJ1-5, with TRBD1 matching over 7 bases. The ends lost 0 bases at V and 7 bases at J; junction bases unmatched: 1. Germline CDR1 SGHRS, CDR2 YFSETQ. This CDR3 has 13 amino acids.

V usage is TRBV20-1 and J usage is TRBJ1-2; 8 bases match TRBD1. CDR1 and CDR2 from the germline V gene are DFQATT and SNEGSKA (reference sequence). The V segment lost 0 bases and the J segment 4 bases; nucleotides outside the gene matches: 19. There are 19 residues in the CDR3. The DNA for the CDR3 is TGCAGTGCTAGAGATCGCACCTGCGGGGCAGGGGGCGATCCCTATGGCTACACCTTC. Translating gives CSARDRTCGAGGDPYGYTF.

This clonotype was picked up a small number of times. This chain uses TRBV15 with TRBJ2-1, with 8 bases fitting TRBD1. Losses at the gene ends were 5 bases for V and 5 bases for J; bases not matched to a gene: 5. Germline V gene lookup returns CDR1 LNHNV and CDR2 YYDKDF (reference sequence). This CDR3 contains 14 residues. For the CDR3, the DNA is TGTGCCACCAGCCCGGGACAGGTGGACAATGAGCAGTTCTTC. Translation: CATSPGQVDNEQFF.

The chain carries TRBV28 and TRBJ2-3; no clear D. V was shortened by 4 bases and J by 0 bases, with 17 bases between the two germline ends. The CDR3 contains 17 residues. The germline V gene has CDR1 MDHEN and CDR2 SYDVKM. As DNA, the CDR3 is TGTGCCAGCAGTTCCCGCCCACAGTATTCTAGCACAGATACGCAGTATTTT. It translates to CASSSRPQYSSTDTQYF.

V gene TRBV6-5 combines with J gene TRBJ2-5; 7 bases fit TRBD1. The DNA end lines up better with TRBJ2-7; the J call may be wrong. The CDR3 totals 14 residues. Germline CDR1 and CDR2: MNHEY and SVGAGI. The CDR3 reads CASSLRQGPSEQYF. The DNA for the CDR3 is TGTGCCAGCAGTCTGCGACAGGGACCTAGCGAGCAGTACTTC.

About this clonotype itself: One end of the junction fails to match germline, which may point to a read error. The chain recombines TRBV9 with TRBJ2-5; TRBD2 aligns across 7 bases. The CDR3 totals 14 residues. The germline V gene has CDR1 SGDLS and CDR2 YYNGEE. The CDR3, as DNA: TGTGTCAGCAGCGTAGGTGGGGAGGGATGGACCCAGTACTTC. Its protein product is CVSSVGGEGWTQYF.

About this clonotype: At one end the junction does not follow the germline gene, possibly because of a read error. V is TRBV20-1 and J is TRBJ2-3; D is possibly TRBD1 (7 bases). The V gene's germline CDR1 is DFQATT and CDR2 SNEGSKA (reference sequence). The CDR3 has 15 amino acids. The CDR3 DNA follows: TGCAGTACTAGAGATCAGGGGGGAGGCACAGATACGCAGTATTTT. Its protein is CSTRDQGGGTDTQYF.

V is TRBV6-6 and J is TRBJ2-3; no firm D call. In germline, CDR1 is MNHNY, CDR2 SVGAGI (reference sequence). Trimming removed 7 bases from V and 2 bases from J, with 13 bases in between. The CDR3 covers 14 residues. The CDR3 DNA is TGTGCCAGCACCCAACTAACCTCCACAGATACGCAGTATTTT. Its translation: CASTQLTSTDTQYF.

This clonotype was detected ten times or more. The chain is built from TRBV20-1 and TRBJ2-7; 10 bases are shared with TRBD2. Germline-derived CDR1 and CDR2 are DFQATT and SNEGSKA (reference sequence). CDR3 length: 14 residues. V dropped 2 bases and J dropped 6; count of bases not matched to a gene: 7. The CDR3 nucleotides read TGCAGTGCTAGATTAGCGGGAGGCCCCCCCGAGCAGTACTTC. It yields the protein CSARLAGGPPEQYF.

The chain employs TRBV20-1 and TRBJ2-4; D possibly corresponds to TRBD1 (6 bases). Trimming left V 4 bases short and J 15 bases short, with 25 bases between. Germline V gene data show CDR1 as DFQATT and CDR2 as SNEGSKA (reference sequence). The CDR3 consists of 14 residues. The CDR3 DNA is TGCAGTGCTACAAAAGAGGGGGAGATCTACGAGCGGTACTTC. Translating it yields CSATKEGEIYERYF.